This T cell receptor beta chain is from a study of OX40 agonist ivuxolimab in advanced cancers. On the study more broadly: The mean age was roughly 60 years, ranging from roughly 23 to 79, with about four fifths of participants male.

Findings and caveats of the study: Dose levels from 0.1 to 3.0 mg/kg saw CD4+ and CD8+ blood T cells expand clonally by week 6. In general, CD8+ T cells held more expanded clones than CD4+ did, on average.

Judged by abundance, this clone is medium-sized. Its antigen is still unknown. TCRdb's table, derived via immunoSEQ multiplex PCR, lists solely in-frame clones and lacks some. This table has 15,000 to 20,000 clones, 74% appearing once. Germline values: CDR1 MNHNY, CDR2 SVGAGI (reference sequence). The V end was cut by 2 bases, the J end by 8 bases, with 9 bases between. This CDR3 is built from 12 residues. The specimen was CD4+ or CD8+ T cells sorted from blood, collected in a trial of the OX40 agonist ivuxolimab. The chain carries TRBV6-6 and TRBJ1-2; D might be TRBD1 (5 bases). The clonotype originates from an adult with an advanced solid tumor such as melanoma, head and neck, liver or kidney cancer. CDR3 region: CASSYGGEGYTF. CDR3 bases: TGTGCCAGCAGTTACGGGGGGGAGGGCTACACCTTC.